Following are 2 T cell receptor beta chains from one sample sequenced in a study of cytomegalovirus exposure and HLA in healthy donors. PCR used 60 Vbeta primers and 13 Jbeta primers. Profiling relied on immunoSEQ multiplex PCR, and the TCRdb table lists in-frame clones only, not all of them. The sample holds approximately 130,000 clones, roughly 80% seen once. The sequencing input was PBMCs. These receptors came from a man in his thirties or forties in good health and CMV-seronegative.

This chain links TRBV19 with TRBJ1-2; no definite D call. Trimming shortened V by 5 bases and J by 0 bases, and 10 bases separated the two germline ends. Germline CDR1 reads LNHDA; CDR2 reads SQIVND (reference sequence). The CDR3 is 14 amino acids. The CDR3 reads CASSYGLTNYGYTF. CDR3 DNA sequence: TGTGCCAGTAGTTACGGACTGACTAACTATGGCTACACCTTC.

For the CDR3, the DNA is TGTGCCAGCGGCAGCTCCTACGAGCAGTACTTC. Translated: CASGSSYEQYF. The J gene is TRBJ2-7, the V gene TRBV7-9; unclear D gene. This CDR3 has 11 amino acids. The V gene lost 8 bases and the J gene lost 0 bases, with 5 bases spanning the gap. Germline V lookup: CDR1 SEHNR, CDR2 FQNEAQ (reference sequence). The whole variable domain, remainder taken from reference TRBV7-9 and TRBJ2-7, is DTGVSQNPRHKITKRGQNVTFRCDPISEHNRLYWYRQTLGQGPEFLTYFQNEAQLEKSRLLSDRFSAERPKGSFSTLEIQRTEQGDSAMYLCASGSSYEQYFGPGTRLTVT.